Sequencing of this T cell receptor (beta chain) was carried out in a study of a mutant IDH1 vaccine in newly diagnosed glioma. As for the study in general: Administration of eight vaccinations to patients took place in weeks 1, 3, 5, 7, 11, 15, 19, 23. Following radiotherapy alone, or alongside temozolomide cycles, vaccination was started after an interval of 4-6 weeks. Previous care, which was radiotherapy, temozolomide, or both, most often involved both.

About this clone: Its antigen is as yet unknown.

This sample's time point: week 5, during vaccination. A single vaccine dose contained 300 ug of mutant IDH1 20-mer peptide, and topical imiquimod was used with it. Method: immunoSEQ multiplex PCR; TCRdb's copy keeps in-frame clones and lacks some. The sample contains just under 80,000 clones, around nine tenths of which appear only once. Findings of the study overall: It seemed that pseudoprogression was not linked to changes in the top peripheral T cell clonotypes.

Specimen: PBMCs, collected from a glioma patient whose treatment included an IDH1 peptide vaccine. The clonotype comes from a woman between 45 and 65 years old with glioma.

The CDR3: CASSPSGTINSPLHF. CDR3 DNA sequence: TGTGCCAGCTCACCAAGTGGGACAATTAATTCACCCCTCCACTTT. The gene calls are TRBV18 and TRBJ1-6, with D perhaps TRBD1 (6 bases). The V gene lost 2 bases and the J gene lost 6 bases, with 11 bases spanning the gap. This CDR3 has 15 residues. Germline V CDR1 and CDR2: KGHSH, LQKENI.